The present T cell receptor (beta chain) was sequenced within a study of T cell clonotyping in hematopoietic cell transplantation. Study background: Recipients' pretransplant samples followed cytoreduction. Study observations and caveats: After transplant, recipient diversity fell while pathologically expanded clonotypes grew through day 180. Cells were unsorted, so CD4 and CD8 contributions were not separated.

The assay was immunoSEQ multiplex PCR, and TCRdb's table has in-frame clones only and misses some. Of some 18,000 clones in the sample, roughly 83% were seen once. A remark on this clone: Its antigen is undetermined.

Time point denoted: recipient sample about 28 days before transplant, after cytoreduction. V lost 1 base, J lost 3 bases, and 18 bases lay in between. Germline CDR1 reads GTSNPN; CDR2 reads SVGIG (reference sequence). CDR3 length equals 16 residues. This sequence originates from a man aged 45-60 years with acute myeloid leukemia. Some clones in this sample may be carry-over from other donors' samples. The sample was peripheral blood mononuclear cells, taken before stem cell transplant. This chain links TRBV30 with TRBJ1-1, with D possibly TRBD1 on 6 matching bases. CDR3 nucleotide sequence: TGTGCCTGGAGTGATTACAGGGTTATAAAGGACACTGAAGCTTTCTTT. Residues: CAWSDYRVIKDTEAFF.